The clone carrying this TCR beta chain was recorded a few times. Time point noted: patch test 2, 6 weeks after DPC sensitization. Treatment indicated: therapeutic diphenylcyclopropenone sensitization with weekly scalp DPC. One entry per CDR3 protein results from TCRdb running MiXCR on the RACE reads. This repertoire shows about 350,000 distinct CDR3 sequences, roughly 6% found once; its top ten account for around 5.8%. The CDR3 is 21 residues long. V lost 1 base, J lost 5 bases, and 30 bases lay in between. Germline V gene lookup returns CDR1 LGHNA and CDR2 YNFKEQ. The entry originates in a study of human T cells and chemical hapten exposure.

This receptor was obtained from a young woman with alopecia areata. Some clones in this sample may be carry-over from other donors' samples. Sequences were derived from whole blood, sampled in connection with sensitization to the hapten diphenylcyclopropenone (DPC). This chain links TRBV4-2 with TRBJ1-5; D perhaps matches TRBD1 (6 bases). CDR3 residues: CASSQVGTGQGKSAVDQPQHF. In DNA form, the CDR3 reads TGTGCCAGCAGCCAAGTGGGGACGGGGCAGGGGAAATCGGCGGTCGATCAGCCCCAGCATTTT.